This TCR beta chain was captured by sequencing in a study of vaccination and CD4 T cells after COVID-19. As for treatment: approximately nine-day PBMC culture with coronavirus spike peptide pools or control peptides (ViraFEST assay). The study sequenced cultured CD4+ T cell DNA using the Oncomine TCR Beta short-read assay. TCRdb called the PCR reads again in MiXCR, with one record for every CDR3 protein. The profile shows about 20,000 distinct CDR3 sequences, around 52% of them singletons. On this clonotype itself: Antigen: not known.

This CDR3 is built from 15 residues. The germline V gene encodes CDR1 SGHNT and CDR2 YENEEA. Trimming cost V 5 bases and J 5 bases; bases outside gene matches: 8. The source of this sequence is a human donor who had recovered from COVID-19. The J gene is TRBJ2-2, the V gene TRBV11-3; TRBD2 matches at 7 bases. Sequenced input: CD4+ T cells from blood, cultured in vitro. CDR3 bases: TGTGCCAGCAGCAAGGGGCTAGCGGATACCGGGGAGCTGTTTTTT. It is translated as CASSKGLADTGELFF.